The source of this TCR beta chain is a study of Graves' ophthalmopathy and Graves' hyperthyroidism. Overall study findings and caveats: Sensitivity of approximately 88% and specificity of approximately 76% were achieved when a 13-signature model separated ophthalmopathy from stable hyperthyroidism. The model predicted ophthalmopathy progression with over 60% sensitivity and 72.22% specificity.

Scientists amplified the TCR beta CDR3 regions from RNA transcripts. RT-PCR in the first round used HTBI primers; a second-round multiplex PCR followed. TCRdb reprocessed the multiplex PCR reads via MiXCR and lists one record per CDR3 protein. The sample consists of hundreds of thousands of distinct CDR3 sequences, over 40% of them appearing once. Trimming removed 5 bases from V and 4 bases from J; junction bases left unmatched: 6. The CDR3 has 15 residues. Germline CDR1 MNHEY, CDR2 SVGEGT. Presentation of ophthalmopathy in the donors involved moderate-to-severe activity, CAS ≥3, NOSPECS ≥4 and a duration under 3 months. This clonotype was seen a few times. The antigen is unknown.

This chain uses TRBV6-2 or TRBV6-3 with TRBJ2-5; 11 bases fit TRBD2. The source material was peripheral blood. This clonotype originated in an adult man with Graves' ophthalmopathy. The CDR3 reads CASSEIAGGRETQYF. Written as DNA, the CDR3 is TGTGCCAGCAGTGAGATAGCGGGGGGGCGAGAGACCCAGTACTTC.